The 20 T cell receptor beta chains below were found in one sample sequenced in a study of T cells in Graves' hyperthyroidism and ophthalmopathy. Amplified TCR beta CDR3 regions came from RNA transcripts. With the HTBI primer set, the TCR CDR3 went through a first round of RT-PCR. TCRdb independently ran MiXCR on the multiplex PCR reads; one entry per CDR3 protein. The repertoire includes about half a million distinct CDR3 sequences, around 21% of them detected once, and about a quarter sits in the top ten. The source material was blood. All receptors come from a man aged 18 to 35 with Graves' hyperthyroidism.

This clonotype was seen many times. The chain combines TRBV12-3 or TRBV12-4 with TRBJ2-7, with TRBD2 identical over 8 bases. The J segment lost 3 bases and the V segment lost 6 bases, leaving 7 bases of the junction unmatched. This CDR3 comprises 14 residues. The CDR3 protein is CASSRAGEGYEQYF. The CDR3 DNA sequence: TGTGCCAGCAGCCGAGCGGGGGAGGGCTACGAGCAGTACTTC.

This clonotype was observed at least ten times. The CDR3 DNA reads as TGTGCCAGCAGCCATGTAGAGACTAGCCAAGAGACCCAGTACTTC. Protein: CASSHVETSQETQYF. The chain links TRBV4-2 to TRBJ2-5, with a possible D match to TRBD2 (6 bases). Trimming left V 3 bases short and J 1 base short, with 12 bases between. Germline V lookup: CDR1 LGHNA, CDR2 YNFKEQ. This CDR3 contains 15 residues.

This clonotype was seen at least ten times. The chain joins TRBV18 to TRBJ2-5; 9 bases map to TRBD1. The junction had 0 bases not matched to a gene; V was cut back by 3 bases and J by 1 base. This CDR3 comprises 14 residues. Per the germline V gene, CDR1 is KGHSH and CDR2 is LQKENI. CDR3 nucleotide sequence: TGTGCCAGCTCACCGACAGGGGGCCAAGAGACCCAGTACTTC. This codes for CASSPTGGQETQYF.

This clonotype was detected many times. The CDR3 DNA reads as TGCGCCAGCAACCAACACCTTAGACAGGCTAGCTCCTACGAGCAGTACTTC. Translated, it gives CASNQHLRQASSYEQYF. The gene calls are TRBV10-2 and TRBJ2-7; the D gene is possibly TRBD1 (6 bases). In germline, CDR1 is WSHSY, CDR2 SAAADI. V was clipped by 7 bases and J by 0 bases, with 22 bases between them. The CDR3 contains 17 residues.

The genes are TRBV12-3 or TRBV12-4 and TRBJ1-5, with TRBD1 matching 9 bases. Trimming cost V 7 bases and J 4 bases; bases outside gene matches: 5. The CDR3 spans 14 residues. CDR3 DNA: TGTGCCAGCAATTTGGACAGGGGTAATCAGCCCCAGCATTTT. Translation: CASNLDRGNQPQHF.

This clonotype has just a few counts. A much bigger clone sits one base away, suggesting this may be a read error. The chain has TRBV6-5 and TRBJ1-1; possible D gene TRBD1, 5 bases. Deletions cut 2 bases from V and 1 base from J, with 8 bases between. Germline V CDR1 and CDR2: MNHEY, SVGAGI. The CDR3 runs to 14 residues. The CDR3 coding sequence is TGTGCCAGCAGTTACACCACAGGGAACACTGAAGCTTTCTTT. This gives the protein CASSYTTGNTEAFF.

As regards this clonotype: This clone may be a read error of a much larger clone one base away. The rearrangement links TRBV7-6 to TRBJ2-7; possible D gene TRBD1, 5 bases. The germline V gene encodes CDR1 SGHVS and CDR2 FNYEAQ. This CDR3 contains 14 residues. The CDR3 sequence is CASSPTDRYYEQCF. The DNA of the CDR3 is TGTGCCAGCAGCCCCACAGACAGATACTACGAGCAGTGCTTC.

This clonotype has only a few counts. The chain joins TRBV2 to TRBJ2-2; possibly TRBD1 or TRBD2 for D (5 bases each). This CDR3 spans 14 amino acids. Trimming removed 5 bases at V and 16 bases at J, with 23 bases between. Looked up from germline, CDR1 is SNHLY and CDR2 is FYNNEI. The CDR3 protein is CASSQTPGPRATFF. The CDR3 nucleotides are TGTGCCAGCAGTCAAACCCCGGGACCTCGGGCGACGTTTTTT.

About this clonotype itself: The junction differs from germline at one of its ends, possibly a read error. This rearrangement joins TRBV6-5 to TRBJ2-7; TRBD2 might be the D (5 bases). From germline, CDR1 is MNHEY and CDR2 SVGAGI. The CDR3 has 14 amino acids. CDR3 residues: CASSYSRGNHEKYF. The DNA for the CDR3 is TGTGCCAGCAGTTACTCGAGAGGGAACCACGAGAAGTACTTC.

In this sample, this clonotype turned up a few times. This rearrangement joins TRBV5-5 to TRBJ1-1; TRBD1 might be the D (6 bases). The CDR3 is made up of 14 amino acids. Looked up from germline, CDR1 is SGHKS and CDR2 is YYEKEE (reference sequence). Trimming cost V 6 bases and J 1 base, with 13 bases left between them. The DNA of the CDR3 is TGTGCCAGCATCATGGGGGCAGGGAACACTGAAGCTTTCTTT. The encoded protein is CASIMGAGNTEAFF. The full variable domain, rest sourced from reference TRBV5-5 and TRBJ1-1, is DAGVTQSPTHLIKTRGQQVTLRCSPISGHKSVSWYQQVLGQGPQFIFQYYEKEERGRGNFPDRFSARQFPNYSSELNVNALLLGDSALYLCASIMGAGNTEAFFGQGTRLTVV.

This clonotype was observed many times. The chain joins TRBV15 to TRBJ2-2; D may be TRBD1 (6 bases). The CDR3 runs to 18 residues. Trimming shortened V by 3 bases and J by 2 bases, and 19 bases separated the two germline ends. Germline V lookup: CDR1 LNHNV, CDR2 YYDKDF (reference sequence). This CDR3 is CATSSVGQSAPNTGELFF. CDR3 DNA sequence: TGTGCCACCAGCAGCGTAGGACAGTCCGCTCCCAACACCGGGGAGCTGTTTTTT.

This clonotype was found once. It may be a read error: a sequence one base away is much more abundant. The CDR3 carries no conserved terminal phenylalanine or tryptophan, so it likely arises from a read error. The DNA is left out, because the CDR3 cannot be placed on it with certainty; the CDR3 is given as TCRdb lists it. V is TRBV29-1 and J is TRBJ1-1; TRBD1 is the table's D call, not checked against the DNA. Including both end residues, the CDR3 is 15 amino acids long. The germline V gene has CDR1 SQVTM and CDR2 ANQGSEA. CDR3 loop: CSVRGGQGLNTEACS.

This clonotype was found many times. This rearrangement joins TRBV15 to TRBJ1-2, with D unclear. Germline CDR1 and CDR2: LNHNV and YYDKDF (reference sequence). The germline V and J ends were trimmed by 8 bases and 2 bases, with 12 bases remaining between them. This CDR3 is built from 13 residues. CDR3 coding DNA: TGTGCCACCTCCTCTACAAAAAACTATGGCTACACCTTC. Translated: CATSSTKNYGYTF. Full variable domain (remainder filled in from reference TRBV15 and TRBJ1-2): DAMVIQNPRYQVTQFGKPVTLSCSQTLNHNVMYWYQQKSSQAPKLLFHYYDKDFNNEADTPDNFQSRRPNTSFCFLDIRSPGLGDTAMYLCATSSTKNYGYTFGSGTRLTVV.

This clonotype has more than one count but fewer than ten. The J gene is TRBJ1-2, the V gene TRBV5-1; D is ambiguous. The germline gives CDR1 SGHRS, CDR2 YFSETQ. The CDR3 is 15 residues long. V was clipped by 4 bases and J by 6 bases, with 19 bases between them. The CDR3 is CASSPSGVKLDGYTF. The CDR3 DNA reads as TGCGCCAGCAGCCCCAGTGGGGTAAAATTGGATGGCTACACCTTC. Full variable domain (rest looked up from reference TRBV5-1 and TRBJ1-2): KAGVTQTPRYLIKTRGQQVTLSCSPISGHRSVSWYQQTPGQGLQFLFEYFSETQRNKGNFPGRFSGRQFSNSRSEMNVSTLELGDSALYLCASSPSGVKLDGYTFGSGTRLTVV.

This clonotype has just one count. The chain combines TRBV2 with TRBJ1-2; D possibly corresponds to TRBD1 (6 bases). The CDR3 totals 12 residues. Between the trimmed V and J ends, which lost 5 bases and 10 bases, there was a span of 14 bases. In germline, CDR1 is SNHLY, CDR2 FYNNEI. The DNA for the CDR3 is TGTGCCAGCAGTTCCACAGGGAACGACTACACCTTC. Protein product: CASSSTGNDYTF. The whole variable domain, remainder taken from reference TRBV2 and TRBJ1-2, is EPEVTQTPSHQVTQMGQEVILRCVPISNHLYFYWYRQILGQKVEFLVSFYNNEISEKSEIFDDQFSVERPDGSNFTLKIRSTKLEDSAMYFCASSSTGNDYTFGSGTRLTVV.

This clonotype appeared many times. The chain employs TRBV29-1 and TRBJ2-7; TRBD1 is a possible D gene (6 bases). The V gene lost 7 bases and the J gene lost 5 bases, with 12 bases spanning the gap. The CDR3 totals 11 residues. In germline, CDR1 is SQVTM, CDR2 ANQGSEA. CDR3 coding DNA: TGCAGCGCAGGGGATTTGAACGAGCAGTACTTC. Translating gives CSAGDLNEQYF.

The rearrangement joins TRBV11-2 to TRBJ2-2, with 14 bases fitting TRBD2. The CDR3 totals 17 residues. In germline, CDR1 is SGHAT, CDR2 FQNNGV. V was clipped by 5 bases and J by 5 bases; unmatched bases: 7. The CDR3 loop reads CASSTRTSGRPTGELFF. CDR3 in DNA: TGTGCCAGCAGCACCAGGACTAGCGGGAGGCCTACCGGGGAGCTGTTTTTT.

The gene calls are TRBV10-3 and TRBJ1-6, with D possibly TRBD1 on 5 matching bases. This CDR3 spans 15 amino acids. Per the germline V gene, CDR1 is ENHRY and CDR2 is SYGVKD. V was clipped by 6 bases and J by 3 bases, with 12 bases between them. The CDR3 DNA follows: TGTGCCATCAGAGCGACAGAGATCTATAATTCACCCCTCCACTTT. It specifies CAIRATEIYNSPLHF.

In its sample, this clonotype was seen many times. The chain combines TRBV20-1 with TRBJ2-7, with a weak D call TRBD2 (5 bases). This CDR3 is 16 amino acids long. Per the germline V gene, CDR1 is DFQATT and CDR2 is SNEGSKA (reference sequence). Trimming stripped 3 bases from V and 7 bases from J, with 25 bases between. CDR3 residues: CSARRRRTSATGEQYF. CDR3 coding DNA: TGCAGTGCTAGGAGACGAAGAACGTCTGCGACGGGGGAGCAGTACTTC.

This clonotype has ten or more counts. The CDR3 DNA reads TGTGCCAGCAGTTCCTCTCTCGAGGGGGGGACTGAAGCTTTCTTT. Encoded protein: CASSSSLEGGTEAFF. The chain employs TRBV28 and TRBJ1-1; the D gene is possibly TRBD1 (6 bases). Germline lookup yields CDR1 MDHEN and CDR2 SYDVKM. This CDR3 has 15 amino acids. Trimming took off 4 bases at V and 5 bases at J, with 17 bases between the two ends.